This TCR beta chain was obtained from a study of blood T cell repertoires in COVID-19 (dated by TCRdb to 2020 to 2021). About the full investigation: Collaborator samples came from the United States, Italy and Spain and covered acute and convalescent phases of COVID-19. The samples were drawn from two sources: the first 160 participants of the ongoing ImmuneRACE study, and 950 to 1,500 subjects contributed by 6 global collaborators. A freely available public database, intended as a resource for researchers studying the immune response to SARS-CoV-2, is where the repertoires were released. Where HLA class I and class II types were available, the types were taken from metadata supplied by the sample provider, not from assay-based typing. The prospective study material was composed of cDNA or gDNA derived from T cells, B-cell-depleted T cells, or PBMCs. The sample metadata nearly always contained a de-identified subject ID, COVID-19 status, age in years and sex. Subjects who had been exposed to COVID-19, were actively infected with it, or had recovered from it provided the deeply sampled blood TCRbeta repertoires that made up the dataset.

The CDR3 runs 16 residues from the cysteine to the phenylalanine. Only CDR3 DNA remains: 48 bases, in frame from the first base. V has 0 bases trimmed and J has 4 bases trimmed; junction bases matching no gene number 2. From the germline V gene, CDR1 is SGHTA and CDR2 is FQGNSA. Details on this clone: Its specific antigen is unknown. No quality values exist for individual bases; no much larger clone is one base distant.

The collaborating institutions used their own protocols to collect whole blood in K2EDTA tubes. For TCRbeta analysis, collaborator samples were shipped as frozen whole blood, as isolated PBMCs, or as DNA extracted from either sample type. On the study overall, not on this receptor specifically: Clinical and demographic metadata were provided uncurated, with the amount varying by source and participant.

The immunoSEQ Assay, a bias-controlled multiplex PCR, was used to amplify TCRbeta CDR3 regions from genomic DNA. From the authors' description of their analysis: The number of nucleated cells in each sample was estimated by amplification of reference gene primers within the assay. To quantify the absolute abundance of each unique TCRbeta CDR3 rearrangement, sequence reads were collapsed and filtered. For each sample, productive Simpson clonality was calculated as the square root of Simpson's diversity index over productive rearrangements. The clones in this table, taken by TCRdb from immuneACCESS, are in-frame only. Not every clone is retained; where verified, under half of the shortfall comes from an unresolved V gene, and the cause of the rest is unknown. Clone size and V and J calls were adopted from that table, with D and trimming inferred from the DNA. The sample table contains 140,000 or so clones; only one count was recorded for over 70% of them. 8.6% of the sample rests with the top ten.

The source is a man aged 50 or older with active or convalescent COVID-19. Sequenced material: peripheral blood. Recombination linked TRBV7-2 to TRBJ1-4, and TRBD1 aligns with 10 junction nucleotides. The CDR3 is CASSLATGGGNEKLFF. The bases read TGTGCCAGCAGCTTAGCGACAGGGGGCGGTAATGAAAAACTGTTTTTT. The variable domain in full, with residues beyond the CDR3 obtained from the reference TRBV7-2 and TRBJ1-4 genes, is GAGVSQSPSNKVTEKGKDVELRCDPISGHTALYWYRQSLGQGLEFLIYFQGNSAPDKSGLPSDRFSAERTGGSVSTLTIQRTQQEDSAVYLCASSLATGGGNEKLFFGSGTQLSVL.